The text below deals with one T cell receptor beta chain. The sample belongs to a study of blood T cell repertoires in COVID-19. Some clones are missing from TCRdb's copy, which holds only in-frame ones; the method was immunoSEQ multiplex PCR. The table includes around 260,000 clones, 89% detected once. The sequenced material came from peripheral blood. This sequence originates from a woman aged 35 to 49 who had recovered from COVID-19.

The CDR3 sequence: CASSLGAGSGELFF. CDR3 DNA sequence: TGTGCCAGCAGCTTGGGAGCGGGTTCCGGGGAGCTGTTTTTT. The chain has TRBV5-6 and TRBJ2-2; D might be TRBD2 (6 bases). V lost 0 bases, J lost 6 bases, and 9 bases lay in between. The germline V gene has CDR1 SGHDT and CDR2 YYEEEE. This CDR3 is built from 14 residues.